Each of the 23 T cell receptor beta chains below was sequenced from the same sample in a study of blood T cell repertoires in COVID-19. This table comes from immunoSEQ multiplex PCR, and its TCRdb copy is limited to in-frame clones, with some not included. The top ten hold 1.6% of the sample, which has some 170,000 clones, 87% seen once. The sequenced sample was peripheral blood. These receptors all come from a woman in her forties or fifties with acute or convalescent COVID-19.

This chain joins TRBV4-1 and TRBJ2-3; 12 bases line up with TRBD2. The germline V gene encodes CDR1 MGHRA and CDR2 YSYEKL. Trimming took 5 bases from V and 3 from J; bases not matched to a gene: 9. The CDR3 length is 17 residues. The CDR3 sequence: CASSSSSGTSGTDTQYF. The DNA for the CDR3 is TGCGCCAGCAGCTCTTCTTCCGGGACTAGCGGGACAGATACGCAGTATTTT.

This chain connects TRBV10-3 to TRBJ2-7; 11 bases are a match to TRBD2. With V trimmed by 0 bases and J by 1 base, 5 bases remained unmatched. CDR3 size: 17 residues. Germline V CDR1 and CDR2: ENHRY, SYGVKD. CDR3 nucleotides: TGTGCCATCAGTGAGTCCGGGCGACTAGCGGGGTCCTACGAGCAGTACTTC. It translates to CAISESGRLAGSYEQYF.

The gene calls are TRBV7-7 and TRBJ2-3; D may be TRBD1 (6 bases). V lost 5 bases to trimming and J lost 8 bases, with 14 bases between them. This CDR3 has 13 residues. Germline CDR1 reads SSHAT; CDR2 reads FNYEAQ (reference sequence). Written as DNA, the CDR3 is TGTGCCAGCAGCCGAACCGAGGGGGTTACGCAGTATTTT. Translated, it gives CASSRTEGVTQYF.

The chain uses TRBV11-2 and TRBJ2-2; 8 bases are a match to TRBD2. Germline V lookup: CDR1 SGHAT, CDR2 FQNNGV. The CDR3 runs to 14 residues. V lost 5 bases and J lost 7; bases outside the gene matches: 6. The CDR3 is CASSPTSGSGELFF. Here the CDR3 DNA reads TGTGCCAGCAGCCCTACTAGCGGAAGCGGGGAGCTGTTTTTT. Combining the CDR3 with reference TRBV11-2 and TRBJ2-2 gives the whole variable domain EAGVAQSPRYKIIEKRQSVAFWCNPISGHATLYWYQQILGQGPKLLIQFQNNGVVDDSQLPKDRFSAERLKGVDSTLKIQPAKLEDSAVYLCASSPTSGSGELFFGEGSRLTVL.

In this sample, this clone turned up once. The rearrangement uses TRBV18 and TRBJ2-1; 7 bases are shared with TRBD1. CDR1 is KGHSH and CDR2 is LQKENI in the germline V gene. The CDR3 is 16 residues long. V dropped 3 bases and J dropped 7; count of bases not matched to a gene: 12. The CDR3 sequence is CASSPTLQGVGNEQFF. The CDR3 coding sequence is TGTGCCAGCTCACCTACCTTGCAGGGGGTGGGAAATGAGCAGTTCTTC.

The V call is TRBV29-1, the J call TRBJ2-7, with 11 bases aligning to TRBD2. The ends lost 7 bases at V and 5 bases at J; junction bases unmatched: 7. The V gene's germline CDR1 is SQVTM and CDR2 ANQGSEA. CDR3 length: 13 amino acids. The CDR3 DNA sequence: TGCAGCGGCAGACTAGCGGGAAGAGACGAGCAGTACTTC. Protein product: CSGRLAGRDEQYF.

The rearrangement links TRBV27 to TRBJ1-6; 8 nucleotides agree with TRBD1. The CDR3 contains 13 residues. Trimming took 6 bases from V and 7 from J; bases not matched to a gene: 2. Germline V CDR1 and CDR2: MNHEY, SMNVEV (reference sequence). The CDR3 nucleotides read TGTGCCAGCAGGGACAGGGCCAATTCACCCCTCCACTTT. Encoded protein: CASRDRANSPLHF.

The chain has TRBV7-3 and TRBJ1-2; perhaps TRBD1 as D (5 bases). The CDR3 has 17 amino acids. Germline CDR1 is SGHTA and CDR2 is FQGTGA. The V end was cut by 3 bases, the J end by 0 bases, with 17 bases between. Here the CDR3 reads CASSFRRQPPTNYGYTF. CDR3 sequence (DNA): TGTGCCAGCAGCTTCCGAAGACAGCCTCCCACTAACTATGGCTACACCTTC.

The rearrangement joins TRBV19 to TRBJ2-5; a possible D gene is TRBD1 (6 bases). Germline V gene sequence: CDR1 LNHDA, CDR2 SQIVND (reference sequence). The CDR3 has 13 amino acids. The V end lost 8 bases, the J end lost 4 bases, and 14 bases lay between the germline ends. This chain's CDR3 is CASRYRDAETQYF. DNA for the CDR3: TGTGCCAGTCGGTACAGGGATGCAGAGACCCAGTACTTC.

The sample holds a few counts of this clone. The chain employs TRBV29-1 and TRBJ1-3, with D tentatively TRBD1 (6 bases). Germline-derived CDR1 and CDR2 are SQVTM and ANQGSEA. Trimming cost V 3 bases and J 2 bases, with 8 bases left between them. This CDR3 has 13 residues. CDR3 amino acids: CSVETGTGNTIYF. The CDR3 DNA follows: TGCAGCGTTGAGACAGGAACTGGAAACACCATATATTTT.

J is TRBJ1-5 and V is TRBV29-1, with D possibly TRBD1 on 5 matching bases. This CDR3 is built from 13 residues. Between the trimmed V and J ends, which lost 0 bases and 11 bases, there was a span of 14 bases. Germline V gene lookup returns CDR1 SQVTM and CDR2 ANQGSEA. CDR3 in amino acids: CSVEEAGEGSQHF. In DNA form, the CDR3 reads TGCAGCGTTGAAGAGGCGGGGGAGGGGTCCCAGCATTTT. The full variable domain, its missing parts supplied by reference TRBV29-1 and TRBJ1-5, is SAVISQKPSRDICQRGTSLTIQCQVDSQVTMMFWYRQQPGQSLTLIATANQGSEATYESGFVIDKFPISRPNLTFSTLTVSNMSPEDSSIYLCSVEEAGEGSQHFGDGTRLSIL.

J is TRBJ1-1 and V is TRBV28; 9 bases match TRBD1. The CDR3 extends over 15 amino acids. The junction had 6 bases not matched to a gene; V was cut back by 3 bases and J by 4 bases. CDR1 MDHEN and CDR2 SYDVKM come from the germline V gene. The CDR3 loop is CASSFRDRAVTEAFF. CDR3 bases: TGTGCCAGCAGTTTCCGGGACAGGGCGGTCACTGAAGCTTTCTTT.

The rearrangement uses TRBV6-6 and TRBJ2-7; D possibly corresponds to TRBD2 (5 bases). Trimming shortened V by 5 bases and J by 4 bases, and 18 bases separated the two germline ends. Germline CDR1 and CDR2: MNHNY and SVGAGI (reference sequence). The CDR3 extends over 15 amino acids. In nucleotides, the CDR3 is TGTGCCAGCAGTGGGCCCCTAGCTGGTATTTACGAGCAGTACTTC. Translation: CASSGPLAGIYEQYF.

J is TRBJ2-7 and V is TRBV9; maybe TRBD1 (5 bases). The CDR3 length is 15 residues. V was pared by 0 bases and J by 7 bases, with 17 bases between. Per the germline V gene, CDR1 is SGDLS and CDR2 is YYNGEE. DNA of the CDR3: TGTGCCAGCAGCGTAGAGCCGAGCTTGGGGCTAGAGCAGTACTTC. The encoded protein is CASSVEPSLGLEQYF. The whole variable domain, remainder taken from reference TRBV9 and TRBJ2-7, is DSGVTQTPKHLITATGQRVTLRCSPRSGDLSVYWYQQSLDQGLQFLIQYYNGEERAKGNILERFSAQQFPDLHSELNLSSLELGDSALYFCASSVEPSLGLEQYFGPGTRLTVT.

The genes are TRBV4-1 and TRBJ2-3; D not certain. This CDR3 comprises 15 residues. Germline V gene sequence: CDR1 MGHRA, CDR2 YSYEKL. V lost 2 bases to trimming and J lost 2 bases, with 11 bases between them. The CDR3 loop reads CASSQSWASTDTQYF. The CDR3 nucleotides read TGCGCCAGCAGCCAATCCTGGGCCTCCACAGATACGCAGTATTTT.

V usage is TRBV2 and J usage is TRBJ1-2; D is perhaps TRBD1 (5 bases). With 4 bases removed from V and 6 bases from J, the gap between germline ends came to 12 bases. Germline V gene sequence: CDR1 SNHLY, CDR2 FYNNEI. The CDR3 extends over 13 amino acids. Here the CDR3 reads CASSVRGVDGYTF. The CDR3 DNA reads as TGTGCCAGCAGTGTAAGGGGCGTTGATGGCTACACCTTC.

A few counts support this clone. V usage is TRBV10-3 and J usage is TRBJ2-6; TRBD1 might be the D (5 bases). Germline CDR1 ENHRY, CDR2 SYGVKD. V lost 4 bases to trimming and J lost 4 bases, with 8 bases between them. The CDR3 is 14 amino acids. Here the CDR3 DNA reads TGTGCCATCAGTGCTGGGGCCGGGGCCAACGTCCTGACTTTC. This gives the protein CAISAGAGANVLTF.

This clone has a single count. The CDR3 nucleotides are TGTGCCAGCAGCTCCCAGAATTCACCCCTCCACTTT. It yields the protein CASSSQNSPLHF. The chain couples TRBV5-6 to TRBJ1-6; D not certain. The length of the CDR3 is 12 residues. Germline CDR1 is SGHDT and CDR2 is YYEEEE. V was clipped by 3 bases and J by 7 bases, with 5 bases between them.

The gene calls are TRBV7-9 and TRBJ1-6; 8 bases line up with TRBD1. CDR1 and CDR2 (germline): SEHNR, FQNEAQ (reference sequence). The CDR3 contains 16 residues. V was pared by 5 bases and J by 1 base, with 4 bases of the junction left unmatched. CDR3: CASSRDRPSYNSPLHF. CDR3 DNA sequence: TGTGCCAGCAGCCGGGACAGGCCTTCCTATAATTCACCCCTCCACTTT.

V is TRBV5-1 and J is TRBJ1-5, with 10 bases fitting TRBD1. This CDR3 is built from 16 residues. From germline, CDR1 is SGHRS and CDR2 YFSETQ. Germline trimming cut 4 bases from V and 2 bases from J; bases unmatched to any gene: 6. DNA of the CDR3: TGCGCCAGCAGCCCCGGGACAGGGGTCGGCAATCAGCCCCAGCATTTT. Translating gives CASSPGTGVGNQPQHF. The complete variable domain, with remaining parts taken from reference TRBV5-1 and TRBJ1-5, reads KAGVTQTPRYLIKTRGQQVTLSCSPISGHRSVSWYQQTPGQGLQFLFEYFSETQRNKGNFPGRFSGRQFSNSRSEMNVSTLELGDSALYLCASSPGTGVGNQPQHFGDGTRLSIL.

The chain links TRBV19 to TRBJ2-1, with a possible D match to TRBD2 (6 bases). Germline values: CDR1 LNHDA, CDR2 SQIVND (reference sequence). The CDR3 contains 13 residues. With 10 bases removed from V and 5 bases from J, the gap between germline ends came to 15 bases. This CDR3 is CATIGTLDNEQFF. CDR3 nucleotide sequence: TGTGCCACAATCGGGACTCTTGACAATGAGCAGTTCTTC.

This clone came up once. The gene calls are TRBV30 and TRBJ1-2; D not resolved. Trimming shortened V by 4 bases and J by 5 bases, and 20 bases separated the two germline ends. The CDR3 contains 15 residues. The V gene's germline CDR1 is GTSNPN and CDR2 SVGIG (reference sequence). The CDR3 loop reads CAWTNTTEGLYGYTF. The CDR3 DNA sequence: TGTGCCTGGACCAACACTACAGAGGGTCTTTATGGCTACACCTTC.

V gene TRBV10-3 combines with J gene TRBJ2-5; 8 bases are shared with TRBD2. The V gene's germline CDR1 is ENHRY and CDR2 SYGVKD. There are 13 residues in the CDR3. V shed 8 bases and J 0 bases; nucleotides not matched to a gene: 2. CDR3 protein: CAIWRGDQETQYF. CDR3 DNA: TGTGCCATCTGGCGGGGGGACCAAGAGACCCAGTACTTC.